This TCR beta chain was retrieved from a study of blood T cell repertoires in COVID-19. For the study at large: Samples representing acute and convalescent COVID-19 were sourced from the United States, Italy and Spain. T cells, B-cell-depleted T cells, or PBMCs supplied cDNA or gDNA.

CDR3 size: 9 residues. V shed 8 bases and J shed 4 bases, with 6 bases lying between them. CDR1 is DFQATT, CDR2 SNEGSKA, per germline (reference sequence). Per the original data handling: Amplification from reference gene primers served as the basis for estimated nucleated cell counts. Using immunoSEQ multiplex PCR, the repertoire was profiled, and TCRdb retains in-frame clones only, with some absent. V and J calls and clone size are copied from that table; D and trimming were computed from the DNA. The table records about 110,000 clones, about nine tenths of them present only once. The table lists this clone with a count of one.

The chain joins TRBV20-1 to TRBJ2-7; tentatively, D is TRBD2 (5 bases). Material: peripheral blood. The origin of this receptor is a man aged 50 or older with active or convalescent COVID-19. The CDR3 sequence is CSSGYEQYF. In nucleotides, the CDR3 is TGCAGTAGCGGATACGAGCAGTACTTC.